This TCR beta chain was observed in a study of regulatory T cells in long-lasting Graves disease. For the study at large: Treatment with antithyroid drugs for over 5 years, together with positive TSH receptor antibodies, meant persistent Graves' disease.

Libraries of TCR beta came from iRepertoire HTBI primers plus Arm-PCR of CDR3 regions. TCRdb independently ran MiXCR on the multiplex PCR reads; one entry per CDR3 protein. The data hold over 450,000 distinct CDR3 sequences, with roughly 21% observed a single time. The CDR3 covers 13 residues. Trimming took off 3 bases at V and 2 bases at J, with 8 bases between the two ends. The germline V gene encodes CDR1 MDHEN and CDR2 SYDVKM. Time point noted: persistent/refractory GD, antithyroid drugs over 5 years with positive TRAb. Making the TCR library involved RNA that had been extracted from PBMCs. This clonotype came up many times. Its target is not known. Points from the study as a whole: Those with persistent disease had in common more public clonotypes (about 2,500) than new patients (approximately 970). Persistent disease exhibited a predilection for TRBV28, TRBJ1-2 and TRBJ2-5.

The clonotype originates from a female donor with Graves disease. The chain uses TRBV28 and TRBJ2-7; D remains ambiguous. The starting material was peripheral blood mononuclear cells (PBMCs), obtained when the disease was refractory, from a patient treated with antithyroid drugs. CDR3 in amino acids: CASSFTTTYEQYF. In nucleotides, the CDR3 is TGTGCCAGCAGTTTCACGACCACCTACGAGCAGTACTTC.